This is a list of T cell receptor beta chains from one sample in a study of T cell changes during pregnancy in multiple sclerosis. Method: immunoSEQ multiplex PCR; TCRdb's copy keeps in-frame clones and lacks some. Of tens of thousands of clones listed, about 90% are singletons. Sequenced material: peripheral blood, taken in the second trimester of pregnancy. The receptors come from a female donor with multiple sclerosis, enrolled in a pregnancy study. Each CDR3 is given with its conserved first and last residue. D genes are given only for firm matches. The size of a clone is reported for some rows only, either as once, few or many, or as a class for expanded clones.

>TRBV5-6|TRBJ2-7|NA|NA
TGTGCCAGCAGCCAGAGGTCCAGGGTAGGCGAGCAGTACTTC
CASSQRSRVGEQYF
>TRBV13|TRBJ1-3|TRBD1|NA
TGTGCCAGCAGCTTATGGACAGGGGGGAATGGAAACACCATATATTTT
CASSLWTGGNGNTIYF
>TRBV19|TRBJ2-1|NA|few
TGTGCCAGTAGTACCGGACAGTACAATGAGCAGTTCTTC
CASSTGQYNEQFF
>TRBV5-4|TRBJ2-3|NA|NA
TGTGCCAGCAGCGCCGGGGAAAGTCCCACAGATACGCAGTATTTT
CASSAGESPTDTQYF
>TRBV7-2|TRBJ2-3|NA|NA
TGTGCCAGCAACCTAGTCGGGGTGGATACGCAGTATTTT
CASNLVGVDTQYF
>TRBV5-1|TRBJ2-1|TRBD1|NA
TGCGCCAGCAGCCCCCTACTTAAGACAGGGAACAATGAGCAGTTCTTC
CASSPLLKTGNNEQFF
>TRBV19|TRBJ1-1|NA|NA
TGTGCCAGTAGTATAGATCCCCGCGGGGTCACTGAAGCTTTCTTT
CASSIDPRGVTEAFF
>TRBV7-6|TRBJ2-5|NA|NA
TGTGCCAGCAGCTTCCTGGGGGGGGCCCCCCAAGAGACCCAGTACTTC
CASSFLGGAPQETQYF
>TRBV4-3|TRBJ2-3|TRBD2|NA
TGCGCCAGCGGGGGACTAGCGGGGGGAGGAGGCACAGATACGCAGTATTTT
CASGGLAGGGGTDTQYF
>TRBV5-1|TRBJ1-4|TRBD1|NA
TGCGCCAGCAGCCGGGACAGGGGTTCTATGGAAAAACTGTTTTTT
CASSRDRGSMEKLFF
>TRBV19|TRBJ2-5|TRBD2|NA
TGTGCCAGTAGTTTCCCCCAACTAGCGGGGGGCTACCAAGGGACCCAGTACTTC
CASSFPQLAGGYQGTQYF
>TRBV7-9|TRBJ2-1|NA|NA
TGTGCCAGCAGCCGCACGCGGGCCCTGAGGGATGAGCAGTTCTTC
CASSRTRALRDEQFF
>TRBV5-1|TRBJ2-7|NA|NA
TGCGCCAGCAGCTTGGCCGGGCTAGGGGCCTACGAGCAGTACTTC
CASSLAGLGAYEQYF
>TRBV7-9|TRBJ1-2|TRBD1|NA
TGTGCCAGCAGCCGTGGACAGGGCAATGGCTACACCTTC
CASSRGQGNGYTF
>TRBV7-6|TRBJ2-7|TRBD1|NA
TGTGCCAGCAGCTTATGGCAGGGACAGGGCTACGAGCAGTACTTC
CASSLWQGQGYEQYF